What follows describes a single TCR beta chain. The source of the sample is a study of blood T cell repertoires in COVID-19. The authors' processing: Estimates of nucleated cell counts were drawn from the amplification of reference gene primers. Sequencing was performed with immunoSEQ multiplex PCR; in TCRdb, only in-frame clones are kept and a portion is missing. V and J calls and clone size follow that table, whereas D and trimming were derived from the DNA. The table has just under 250,000 clones, about 90% seen once. Unmatched junction bases numbered 6, after V lost 7 bases and J lost 5 bases. Germline CDR1 reads LNHDA; CDR2 reads SQIVND (reference sequence). The CDR3 totals 14 residues.

This TCR derives from a woman in her thirties who had recovered from COVID-19. The chain joins TRBV19 to TRBJ1-1; TRBD1 matches at 11 bases. The sequenced material came from peripheral blood. The CDR3 loop is CASNPGQGETEAFF. In nucleotides, the CDR3 is TGTGCCAGTAACCCGGGACAGGGGGAAACTGAAGCTTTCTTT.